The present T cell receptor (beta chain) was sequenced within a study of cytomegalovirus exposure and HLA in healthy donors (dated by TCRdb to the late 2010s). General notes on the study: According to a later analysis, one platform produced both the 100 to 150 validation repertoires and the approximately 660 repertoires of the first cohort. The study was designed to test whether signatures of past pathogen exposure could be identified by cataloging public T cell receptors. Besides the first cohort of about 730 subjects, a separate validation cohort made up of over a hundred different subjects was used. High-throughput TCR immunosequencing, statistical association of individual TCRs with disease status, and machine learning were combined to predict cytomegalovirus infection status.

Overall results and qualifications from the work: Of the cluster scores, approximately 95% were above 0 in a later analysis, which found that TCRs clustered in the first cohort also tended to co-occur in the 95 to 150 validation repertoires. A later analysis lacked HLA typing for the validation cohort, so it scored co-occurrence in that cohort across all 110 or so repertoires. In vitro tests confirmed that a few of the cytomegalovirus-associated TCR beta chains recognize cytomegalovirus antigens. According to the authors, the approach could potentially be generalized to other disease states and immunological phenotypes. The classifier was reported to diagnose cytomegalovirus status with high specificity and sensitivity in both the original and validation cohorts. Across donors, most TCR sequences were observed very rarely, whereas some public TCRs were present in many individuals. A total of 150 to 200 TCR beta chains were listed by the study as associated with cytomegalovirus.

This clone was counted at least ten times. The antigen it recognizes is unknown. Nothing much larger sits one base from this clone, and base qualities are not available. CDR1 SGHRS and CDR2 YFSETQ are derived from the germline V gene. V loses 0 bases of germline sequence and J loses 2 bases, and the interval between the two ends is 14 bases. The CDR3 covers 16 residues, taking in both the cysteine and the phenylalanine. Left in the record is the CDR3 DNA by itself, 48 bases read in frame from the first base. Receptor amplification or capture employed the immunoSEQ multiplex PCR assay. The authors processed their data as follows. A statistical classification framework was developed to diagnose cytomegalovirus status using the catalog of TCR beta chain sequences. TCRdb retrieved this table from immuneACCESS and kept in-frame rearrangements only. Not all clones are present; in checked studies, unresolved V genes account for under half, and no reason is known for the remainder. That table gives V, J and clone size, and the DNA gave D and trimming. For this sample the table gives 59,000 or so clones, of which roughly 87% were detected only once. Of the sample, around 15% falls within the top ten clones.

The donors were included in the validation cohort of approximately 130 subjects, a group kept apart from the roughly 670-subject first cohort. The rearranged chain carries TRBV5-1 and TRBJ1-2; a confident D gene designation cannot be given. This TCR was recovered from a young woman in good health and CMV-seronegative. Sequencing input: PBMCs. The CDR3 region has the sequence CASSLASLATNYGYTF. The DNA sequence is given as TGCGCCAGCAGCTTGGCCTCCCTAGCTACGAACTATGGCTACACCTTC.